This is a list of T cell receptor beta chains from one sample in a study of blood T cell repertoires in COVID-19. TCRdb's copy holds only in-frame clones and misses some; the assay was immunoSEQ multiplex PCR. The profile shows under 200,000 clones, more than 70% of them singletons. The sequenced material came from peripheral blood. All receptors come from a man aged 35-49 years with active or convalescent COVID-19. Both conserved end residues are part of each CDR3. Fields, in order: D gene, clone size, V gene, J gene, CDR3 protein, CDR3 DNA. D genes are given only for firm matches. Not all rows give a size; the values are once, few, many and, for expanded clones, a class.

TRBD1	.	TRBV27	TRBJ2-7	CASTRTGGRYEQYF	TGTGCCAGCACAAGGACAGGGGGTAGGTACGAGCAGTACTTC
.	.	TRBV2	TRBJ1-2	CALRGAGEGYTF	TGTGCCCTCAGAGGGGCAGGGGAAGGCTACACCTTC
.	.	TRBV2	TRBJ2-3	CASSQITDTQYF	TGTGCCAGCAGCCAAATCACAGATACGCAGTATTTT
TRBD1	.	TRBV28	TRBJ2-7	CASSLGIRTGETYEQYF	TGTGCCAGCAGTTTAGGAATCCGAACAGGGGAAACCTACGAGCAGTACTTC
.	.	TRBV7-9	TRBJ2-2	CASSLAPGLLNTGELFF	TGTGCCAGCAGCTTAGCACCAGGGCTACTAAACACCGGGGAGCTGTTTTTT
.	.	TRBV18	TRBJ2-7	CASSPLTTEFSYEQYF	TGTGCCAGCTCACCTTTAACGACAGAATTCTCCTACGAGCAGTACTTC
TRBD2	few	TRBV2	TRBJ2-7	CASSGTSGRAHEQYF	TGTGCCAGCAGTGGAACTAGCGGGAGGGCACACGAGCAGTACTTC
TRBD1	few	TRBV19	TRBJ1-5	CASSIETGAYNNQPQHF	TGTGCCAGTAGTATAGAGACAGGGGCGTATAACAATCAGCCCCAGCATTTT
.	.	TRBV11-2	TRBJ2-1	CASIENAGSYNEQFF	TGTGCCAGCATCGAAAACGCGGGGTCCTACAATGAGCAGTTCTTC
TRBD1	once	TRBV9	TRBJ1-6	CASSPEQGINSPLHF	TGTGCCAGCAGCCCCGAACAGGGGATTAATTCACCCCTCCACTTT
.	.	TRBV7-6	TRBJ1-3	CASGDRGISGNTIYF	TGTGCCAGCGGAGATCGAGGAATCTCTGGAAACACCATATATTTT
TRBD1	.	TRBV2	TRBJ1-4	CASRATPGTGSFATNEKLFF	TGTGCCAGCAGGGCCACCCCCGGGACAGGGAGTTTTGCAACTAATGAAAAACTGTTTTTT
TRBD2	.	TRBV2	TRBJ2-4	CATRTSSGGRQNIQYF	TGTGCCACCCGAACGTCTAGCGGGGGGCGGCAAAACATTCAGTACTTC
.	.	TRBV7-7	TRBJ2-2	CASSPRDFSNTGELFF	TGTGCTAGCAGCCCGCGGGACTTCTCGAACACCGGGGAGCTGTTTTTT
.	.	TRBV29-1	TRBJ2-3	CSVEVGTDTQYF	TGCAGCGTTGAGGTCGGGACAGATACGCAGTATTTT
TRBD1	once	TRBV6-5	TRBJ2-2	CASSPGQGYTGELFF	TGTGCCAGCAGTCCAGGACAGGGTTACACCGGGGAGCTGTTTTTT
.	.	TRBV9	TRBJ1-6	CASSVGVTNSPLHF	TGTGCCAGCAGCGTAGGTGTCACAAATTCACCCCTCCACTTT
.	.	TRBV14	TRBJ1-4	CASSHAGDMGQFEKLFF	TGTGCCAGCAGCCACGCCGGTGACATGGGACAATTTGAAAAACTGTTTTTT
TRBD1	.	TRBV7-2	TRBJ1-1	CASSPRTGGKPEAFF	TGTGCCAGCAGCCCTCGGACAGGGGGGAAACCTGAAGCTTTCTTT
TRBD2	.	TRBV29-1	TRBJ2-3	CSVASGRESTDTQYF	TGCAGCGTTGCCAGCGGGAGGGAGAGCACAGATACGCAGTATTTT
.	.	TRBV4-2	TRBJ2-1	CASSQGGGDGANEQFF	TGTGCCAGCAGCCAAGGGGGCGGGGACGGGGCCAATGAGCAGTTCTTC
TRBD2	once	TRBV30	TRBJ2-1	CAWSLGLAGINEQFF	TGTGCCTGGAGTCTGGGACTAGCGGGTATCAATGAGCAGTTCTTC
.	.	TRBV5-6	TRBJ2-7	CASSPEAGFYEQYF	TGTGCCAGCAGCCCGGAGGCGGGGTTCTACGAGCAGTACTTC
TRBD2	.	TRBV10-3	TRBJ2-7	CAIRGLAGHEQYF	TGTGCCATCAGGGGACTAGCGGGCCACGAGCAGTACTTC
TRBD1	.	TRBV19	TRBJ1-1	CASSPPTDRGNTEAFF	TGTGCCAGTAGTCCTCCCACGGACAGGGGGAACACTGAAGCTTTCTTT
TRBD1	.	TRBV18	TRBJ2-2	CASSHDREPANTGELFF	TGTGCCAGCTCACACGACAGGGAGCCAGCGAACACCGGGGAGCTGTTTTTT
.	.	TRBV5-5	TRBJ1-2	CASSLLGAYGYTF	TGTGCCAGCAGCTTGTTAGGGGCTTATGGCTACACCTTC
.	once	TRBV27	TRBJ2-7	CASSPLSVPLYEQYF	TGTGCCAGCAGTCCCCTAAGCGTCCCTCTCTACGAGCAGTACTTC
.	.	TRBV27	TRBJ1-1	CASSRFSAQLNTEAFF	TGTGCCAGCAGTCGCTTCTCCGCACAGTTGAACACTGAAGCTTTCTTT
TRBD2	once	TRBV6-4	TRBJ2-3	CASSVTSGDTQYF	TGTGCCAGCAGTGTGACTAGCGGAGATACGCAGTATTTT
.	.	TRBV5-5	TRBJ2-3	CASKNPGIDTQYF	TGTGCCAGCAAAAATCCGGGGATAGATACGCAGTATTTT
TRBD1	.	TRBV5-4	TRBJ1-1	CASSLTGYTEAFF	TGTGCCAGCAGCCTGACAGGGTACACTGAAGCTTTCTTT
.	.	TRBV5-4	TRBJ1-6	CASSFWPFKISPLHF	TGTGCCAGCAGCTTCTGGCCGTTCAAAATTTCACCCCTCCACTTT
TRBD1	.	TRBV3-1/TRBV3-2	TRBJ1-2	CASRTGTGVMSYGYTF	TGTGCCAGCAGGACCGGGACAGGGGTCATGAGTTATGGCTACACCTTC
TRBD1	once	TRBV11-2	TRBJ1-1	CASSLNRRGLYTEAFF	TGTGCCAGCAGCTTAAATCGCAGGGGGCTGTACACTGAAGCTTTCTTT
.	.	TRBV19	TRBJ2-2	CASSTSSVGVTGELFF	TGTGCCAGTAGTACGTCTAGCGTGGGAGTCACCGGGGAGCTGTTTTTT
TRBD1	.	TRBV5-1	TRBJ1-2	CASSSGTGGRGYTF	TGCGCCAGCAGCTCCGGGACAGGGGGACGTGGCTACACCTTC
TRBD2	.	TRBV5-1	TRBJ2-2	CASSLVERGRGGELFF	TGCGCCAGCAGCTTGGTGGAGCGGGGGAGAGGCGGGGAGCTGTTTTTT
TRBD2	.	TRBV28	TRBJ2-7	CASSFASGSLFTYEQYF	TGTGCCAGCAGTTTCGCTAGCGGGAGTCTATTCACCTACGAGCAGTACTTC
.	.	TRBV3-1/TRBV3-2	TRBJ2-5	CASSQEDRQHGSQYF	TGTGCCAGCAGCCAAGAGGACAGACAGCATGGGAGCCAGTACTTC
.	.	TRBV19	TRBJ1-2	CASSDRHYGYTF	TGTGCCAGTAGCGACAGACACTATGGCTACACCTTC
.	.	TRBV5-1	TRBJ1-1	CASSRDPGSTEAFF	TGCGCCAGCAGCCGAGACCCGGGGAGCACTGAAGCTTTCTTT
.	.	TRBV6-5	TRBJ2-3	CATSLTGFGDTQYF	TGTGCCACCTCTCTGACAGGATTTGGAGATACGCAGTATTTT
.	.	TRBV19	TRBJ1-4	CASALRGGNEKLFF	TGTGCCAGTGCGCTGAGGGGGGGAAATGAAAAACTGTTTTTT
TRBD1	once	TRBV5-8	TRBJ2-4	CASIQGANIQYF	TGTGCCAGCATCCAGGGGGCGAACATTCAGTACTTC
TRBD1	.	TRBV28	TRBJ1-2	CASTIGQGYGYTF	TGTGCCAGCACCATAGGACAGGGGTATGGCTACACCTTC
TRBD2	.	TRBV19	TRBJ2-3	CASSTRVPAGGSTDTQYF	TGTGCCAGTAGTACCCGCGTTCCGGCGGGGGGGAGCACAGATACGCAGTATTTT
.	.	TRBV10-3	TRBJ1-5	CAISEPGTMNQPQHF	TGTGCCATCAGTGAGCCCGGGACAATGAATCAGCCCCAGCATTTT
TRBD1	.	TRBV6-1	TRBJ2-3	CASSEGTGLFPDTQYF	TGTGCCAGCAGTGAAGGGACAGGGCTTTTCCCAGATACGCAGTATTTT
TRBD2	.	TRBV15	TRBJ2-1	CATSRGGAGAYNEQFF	TGTGCCACCAGCAGGGGGGGTGCGGGAGCCTACAATGAGCAGTTCTTC
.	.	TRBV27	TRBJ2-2	CASRPHSNTGELFF	TGTGCCAGCAGGCCCCACTCAAACACCGGGGAGCTGTTTTTT
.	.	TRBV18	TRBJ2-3	CASSPTDTQYF	TGTGCCAGCTCCCCGACAGATACGCAGTATTTT
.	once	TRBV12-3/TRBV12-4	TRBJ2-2	CASSFSSGELFF	TGTGCCAGCAGTTTCTCCAGTGGGGAGCTGTTTTTT
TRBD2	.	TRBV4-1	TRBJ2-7	CASSRALAGAEQYF	TGCGCCAGCAGCCGGGCACTAGCGGGAGCCGAGCAGTACTTC
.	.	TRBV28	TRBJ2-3	CASSFPGPQYF	TGTGCCAGCAGTTTCCCAGGCCCCCAGTATTTT